What follows are 23 T cell receptor beta chains derived from one specimen sequenced in a study of cytomegalovirus exposure and HLA in healthy donors. Method: immunoSEQ multiplex PCR; TCRdb's copy keeps in-frame clones and lacks some. This repertoire shows around 130,000 clones, under 90% found once; its top ten account for roughly 2%. Sequencing was performed on PBMCs. The origin of the receptors is a woman under 40 in good health and CMV-seronegative.

V usage is TRBV2 and J usage is TRBJ1-5, with D perhaps matching TRBD1 (5 bases). Germline V CDR1 and CDR2: SNHLY, FYNNEI. This CDR3 has 15 amino acids. V was trimmed by 0 bases and J by 6 bases, leaving 12 bases between them. The DNA for the CDR3 is TGTGCCAGCAGTGAAGCTTCAGGGTCCGGTCAGCCCCAGCATTTT. It specifies CASSEASGSGQPQHF.

The V gene is TRBV19, the J gene TRBJ2-3, with a tentative D call TRBD2 (6 bases). The germline V gene encodes CDR1 LNHDA and CDR2 SQIVND (reference sequence). The CDR3 loop spans 14 amino acids. Trimming shortened V by 3 bases and J by 5 bases, and 12 bases separated the two germline ends. CDR3 nucleotides: TGTGCCAGTAGTATGTTTACCGGGAGAGATACGCAGTATTTT. This translates into CASSMFTGRDTQYF.

V usage is TRBV5-1 and J usage is TRBJ2-7; D unresolved. Trimming pared 0 bases from V and 7 bases from J, leaving 8 bases between. This CDR3 is built from 12 residues. CDR1 and CDR2 from the germline V gene are SGHRS and YFSETQ. CDR3 sequence (DNA): TGCGCCAGCAGCTTGGCTGGGCTTGAGCAGTACTTC. The encoded protein is CASSLAGLEQYF.

V is TRBV11-3 and J is TRBJ2-1, with 10 nucleotides matching TRBD2. CDR1 is SGHNT, CDR2 YENEEA, per germline. CDR3 length: 16 residues. V shed 5 bases, J shed 4 bases, and the junction held 8 bases outside the gene matches. The chain's CDR3 is CASSAISGGPYNEQFF. The CDR3, as DNA: TGTGCCAGCAGCGCTATTAGCGGGGGGCCGTACAATGAGCAGTTCTTC.

The rearrangement links TRBV7-8 to TRBJ1-1; TRBD1 matches at 7 bases. The V gene end was trimmed by 0 bases and the J gene end by 4 bases; junction bases not matched to a gene: 8. The CDR3 is 16 residues long. Per germline, CDR1 SGHVS and CDR2 FQNEAQ. CDR3 protein: CASSLAGTGVGTEAFF. The CDR3 DNA is TGTGCCAGCAGCTTAGCGGGTACAGGGGTGGGCACTGAAGCTTTCTTT.

The genes are TRBV19 and TRBJ2-7; 9 bases fit TRBD1. The CDR3 consists of 16 residues. The V segment lost 6 bases and the J segment 3 bases; nucleotides outside the gene matches: 12. Germline CDR1 reads LNHDA; CDR2 reads SQIVND (reference sequence). The CDR3 sequence: CASSRADGDRVYEQYF. The CDR3 DNA sequence: TGTGCCAGTAGCCGGGCGGACGGGGACAGGGTCTACGAGCAGTACTTC.

The chain combines TRBV6-1 with TRBJ1-1, with D possibly matching TRBD1 (5 bases). The germline V and J ends were trimmed by 8 bases and 8 bases, with 24 bases remaining between them. Germline CDR1 MNHNS, CDR2 SASEGT. CDR3 size: 15 residues. The CDR3 nucleotides are TGTGCCAGCCTCGCCTTCCTCCGACAGTCGTCGGAAGCTTTCTTT. It codes for CASLAFLRQSSEAFF.

In its sample, this clone was seen once. The chain links TRBV29-1 to TRBJ1-1; possible D gene TRBD1, 5 bases. V lost 6 bases to trimming and J lost 0 bases, with 14 bases between them. Germline CDR1 SQVTM, CDR2 ANQGSEA. The CDR3 runs to 14 residues. The CDR3 region is CSVGLLLMNTEAFF. DNA for the CDR3: TGCAGCGTGGGGCTTCTTCTTATGAACACTGAAGCTTTCTTT. The full variable domain, in which reference TRBV29-1 and TRBJ1-1 provide the parts outside the CDR3, is SAVISQKPSRDICQRGTSLTIQCQVDSQVTMMFWYRQQPGQSLTLIATANQGSEATYESGFVIDKFPISRPNLTFSTLTVSNMSPEDSSIYLCSVGLLLMNTEAFFGQGTRLTVV.

The chain employs TRBV7-8 and TRBJ2-2; 10 bases agree with TRBD1. V shed 4 bases and J 0 bases; nucleotides not matched to a gene: 8. The germline CDR1 and CDR2 sequences are SGHVS and FQNEAQ. The CDR3 is 18 amino acids. For the CDR3, the DNA is TGTGCCAGCAGCTCCGCGAGACAGGGGGCGGCGAACACCGGGGAGCTGTTTTTT. Translated: CASSSARQGAANTGELFF.

CDR3 nucleotides: TGTGCCAGCAGAACCTGGGACATCCAAGAGACCCAGTACTTC. Translated, it gives CASRTWDIQETQYF. The rearrangement links TRBV13 to TRBJ2-5, with D possibly being TRBD1 (6 bases). Germline V gives CDR1 PRHDT, CDR2 FYEKMQ (reference sequence). The germline V and J ends were trimmed by 6 bases and 1 base, with 12 bases remaining between them. The CDR3 loop spans 14 amino acids.

J is TRBJ1-2 and V is TRBV11-2, with 9 nucleotides matching TRBD1. Germline V lookup: CDR1 SGHAT, CDR2 FQNNGV. The CDR3 consists of 14 residues. Germline trimming cut 4 bases from V and 7 bases from J; bases unmatched to any gene: 7. Here the CDR3 reads CASSSIRDRVGYTF. The CDR3 DNA is TGTGCCAGCAGCTCCATCCGGGACAGGGTTGGCTACACCTTC.

J is TRBJ2-1 and V is TRBV7-6; the D gene is possibly TRBD2 (6 bases). The CDR3 is 15 residues long. Trimming stripped 5 bases from V and 8 bases from J, with 19 bases between. Germline values: CDR1 SGHVS, CDR2 FNYEAQ. CDR3 residues: CASSLEVGGLDEQFF. The CDR3 coding sequence is TGTGCCAGCAGCCTAGAGGTAGGAGGGTTGGATGAGCAGTTCTTC.

This chain links TRBV4-3 with TRBJ1-2; TRBD1 matches at 7 bases. The CDR3 runs to 15 residues. Germline CDR1 is LGHNA and CDR2 is YSLEER. After removal of 4 bases from V and 6 bases from J, the junction contained 11 bases not matched to a gene. CDR3 nucleotides: TGCGCCAGCAGCCGCGACCAGGGGGTTGGAGATGGCTACACCTTC. Translated, it gives CASSRDQGVGDGYTF.

V is TRBV29-1 and J is TRBJ1-2; D perhaps matches TRBD1 (5 bases). Germline V gene data show CDR1 as SQVTM and CDR2 as ANQGSEA. The V gene lost 6 bases and the J gene lost 8 bases, with 19 bases spanning the gap. The CDR3 has 13 amino acids. The CDR3 reads CSVPGTAGEGYTF. The CDR3, as DNA: TGCAGCGTCCCGGGGACGGCGGGGGAGGGCTACACCTTC.

Remarks on this clone: This sample includes further DNA sequences coding for the same CDR3. This chain connects TRBV6-5 to TRBJ1-2; D is possibly TRBD1 (5 bases). The V end was cut by 0 bases, the J end by 2 bases, with 7 bases between. This CDR3 contains 14 residues. Germline V lookup: CDR1 MNHEY, CDR2 SVGAGI. The CDR3 is CASSYSPGNYGYTF. The DNA for the CDR3 is TGTGCCAGCAGTTACTCGCCAGGGAACTATGGCTACACCTTC.

This clone appeared a few times. The genes are TRBV28 and TRBJ1-2; no clear D. Germline V gene sequence: CDR1 MDHEN, CDR2 SYDVKM. The CDR3 has 12 amino acids. V was trimmed by 8 bases and J by 2 bases, leaving 9 bases between them. The CDR3 DNA sequence: TGTGCCAGCCTCCGAGGAAACTATGGCTACACCTTC. Residues: CASLRGNYGYTF.

This chain connects TRBV5-1 to TRBJ2-5; maybe TRBD1 (6 bases). Trimming took off 4 bases at V and 5 bases at J, with 27 bases between the two ends. Germline V CDR1 and CDR2: SGHRS, YFSETQ. The CDR3 is made up of 18 amino acids. The CDR3 DNA reads TGCGCCAGCAGCCTCACACCGGTCCAACAGGGTTATACGGAGACCCAGTACTTC. Translation: CASSLTPVQQGYTETQYF.

On this clone: A junction end diverges from the germline sequence, so it may reflect a read error. The rearrangement links TRBV2 to TRBJ2-3; 11 nucleotides agree with TRBD1. The CDR3 is made up of 16 amino acids. Germline CDR1 and CDR2: SNHLY and FYNNEI. The CDR3 is CASSEAWTGGTDTQYF. Written as DNA, the CDR3 is TGTGCCAGCAGTGAAGCCTGGACAGGGGGCACGGATACGCAGTATTTT.

The chain joins TRBV7-9 to TRBJ2-1; 7 nucleotides align to TRBD2. Losses at the gene ends were 5 bases for V and 4 bases for J; bases not matched to a gene: 11. The CDR3 contains 16 residues. Germline V lookup: CDR1 SEHNR, CDR2 FQNEAQ (reference sequence). In DNA, the CDR3 is TGTGCCAGCAGCATTTCCTCTAGCGGACGATACAATGAGCAGTTCTTC. It translates to CASSISSSGRYNEQFF.

The chain carries TRBV6-6 and TRBJ2-7; TRBD1 might be the D (7 bases). Trimming left V 5 bases short and J 3 bases short, with 11 bases between. Germline-derived CDR1 and CDR2 are MNHNY and SVGAGI (reference sequence). This CDR3 comprises 13 residues. The CDR3 loop reads CASSAGQSYEQYF. In nucleotides, the CDR3 is TGTGCCAGCAGTGCGGGACAGAGCTACGAGCAGTACTTC.

The chain uses TRBV5-1 and TRBJ1-1; D is perhaps TRBD1 (5 bases). There are 15 residues in the CDR3. V was pared by 4 bases and J by 4 bases, with 17 bases between. Germline lookup yields CDR1 SGHRS and CDR2 YFSETQ. The CDR3 spells CASSPGGGTGTEAFF. In DNA form, the CDR3 reads TGCGCCAGCAGCCCGGGTGGGGGGACGGGCACTGAAGCTTTCTTT.

The V call is TRBV6-5, the J call TRBJ1-4; 9 nucleotides align to TRBD1. Germline CDR1 reads MNHEY; CDR2 reads SVGAGI. V dropped 4 bases and J dropped 10; count of bases not matched to a gene: 13. CDR3 size: 16 residues. This CDR3 is CASSLTGGEVIGKLFF. As DNA, the CDR3 is TGTGCCAGCAGTTTAACAGGGGGCGAGGTAATAGGAAAACTGTTTTTT.

This rearrangement joins TRBV2 to TRBJ2-3; perhaps TRBD1 as D (7 bases). In germline, CDR1 is SNHLY, CDR2 FYNNEI. There are 13 residues in the CDR3. V was cut by 8 bases and J by 3 bases, with 12 bases left in between. The CDR3 DNA follows: TGTGCCAGCTCGACAGGGAGGACAGATACGCAGTATTTT. This codes for CASSTGRTDTQYF.